One and the same sample provided the 18 T cell receptor beta chains below, sequenced in a study of human CD8 memory T cell subsets. TCR beta libraries were made by UMI-labeled 5' RACE. With the 5' RACE reads reprocessed, TCRdb shows one record per CDR3 protein and no DNA. Its listing shows roughly 9,300 distinct CDR3 sequences. The sample comprised CD8+ stem-like memory T cells (TSCM and TCM) sorted from PBMCs. Sample subset: stem-like memory CD8 T cells (TSTEM), CCR7+ PD-1- TIGIT-. The receptors were sampled from a human donor in good health.

This chain links TRBV5-5 with TRBJ1-6. This CDR3 has 15 amino acids. Germline CDR1 reads SGHKS; CDR2 reads YYEKEE (reference sequence). This CDR3 reads CASSTPGEPFSPLHF.

This clonotype counts as medium-sized by frequency. The V and J genes are TRBV7-9 and TRBJ1-2. Germline lookup yields CDR1 SEHNR and CDR2 FQNEAQ (reference sequence). The CDR3 is 15 amino acids. CDR3 in amino acids: CASSQTDHLIYGYTF.

V is TRBV5-1 and J is TRBJ2-3. The CDR3 covers 14 residues. Germline CDR1 is SGHRS and CDR2 is YFSETQ. CDR3: CASSFRSSTDTQYF. The complete variable domain, with remaining parts taken from reference TRBV5-1 and TRBJ2-3, reads KAGVTQTPRYLIKTRGQQVTLSCSPISGHRSVSWYQQTPGQGLQFLFEYFSETQRNKGNFPGRFSGRQFSNSRSEMNVSTLELGDSALYLCASSFRSSTDTQYFGPGTRLTVL.

J is TRBJ2-7 and V is TRBV7-8; TCRdb's D call, TRBD1, is unchecked because there is no DNA. In germline, CDR1 is SGHVS, CDR2 FQNEAQ. This CDR3 contains 13 residues. CDR3 amino acids: CASSQRAGFEQYF.

This chain's CDR3 is CASSPGPEWYDTQYF. The V call is TRBV7-2, the J call TRBJ2-3; there is no DNA to check the TCRdb D call of TRBD1. This CDR3 comprises 15 residues. Germline V lookup: CDR1 SGHTA, CDR2 FQGNSA.

The V call is TRBV10-2, the J call TRBJ2-7; the TCRdb D gene call, TRBD1, has no DNA to confirm it. Germline CDR1 is WSHSY and CDR2 is SAAADI. The CDR3 loop spans 14 amino acids. The CDR3 sequence is CATGDSLVTYEQYF.

This clonotype is medium-sized (0.01 to 0.1%) by frequency. The chain has TRBV9 and TRBJ2-1; the D gene TCRdb calls, TRBD2, cannot be checked with no DNA. The CDR3 totals 18 residues. From germline, CDR1 is SGDLS and CDR2 YYNGEE. The CDR3 region is CASSRVGLAGGNYNEQFF.

This chain joins TRBV29-1 and TRBJ1-1. The germline CDR1 and CDR2 sequences are SQVTM and ANQGSEA. There are 11 residues in the CDR3. CDR3 protein: CSVEDSSEAFF. The full variable domain, completed using reference TRBV29-1 and TRBJ1-1, is SAVISQKPSRDICQRGTSLTIQCQVDSQVTMMFWYRQQPGQSLTLIATANQGSEATYESGFVIDKFPISRPNLTFSTLTVSNMSPEDSSIYLCSVEDSSEAFFGQGTRLTVV.

This clonotype counts as medium-sized by frequency. The chain uses TRBV28 and TRBJ2-1. Germline V gene data show CDR1 as MDHEN and CDR2 as SYDVKM. The CDR3 runs to 14 residues. The CDR3 protein is CASSSRASYNEQFF. The full variable domain, rest sourced from reference TRBV28 and TRBJ2-1, is DVKVTQSSRYLVKRTGEKVFLECVQDMDHENMFWYRQDPGLGLRLIYFSYDVKMKEKGDIPEGYSVSREKKERFSLILESASTNQTSMYLCASSSRASYNEQFFGPGTRLTVL.

The chain recombines TRBV5-6 with TRBJ2-7; with no DNA, the TCRdb D assignment of TRBD2 cannot be verified. This CDR3 is built from 14 residues. Germline CDR1 and CDR2: SGHDT and YYEEEE. This chain's CDR3 is CASSWTPEAYEQYF. Together with reference TRBV5-6 and TRBJ2-7, the CDR3 gives the full variable domain: DAGVTQSPTHLIKTRGQQVTLRCSPKSGHDTVSWYQQALGQGPQFIFQYYEEEERQRGNFPDRFSGHQFPNYSSELNVNALLLGDSALYLCASSWTPEAYEQYFGPGTRLTVT.

The V and J genes are TRBV29-1 and TRBJ2-7. Germline CDR1 reads SQVTM; CDR2 reads ANQGSEA. The CDR3 totals 15 residues. CDR3 loop: CSVEGVGGKSYEQYF.

The CDR3 is CASRSMGGIFNQPQHF. This chain links TRBV6-2 or TRBV6-3 with TRBJ1-5; no DNA is available, so the TRBD1 call from TCRdb remains unchecked. Germline V gene sequence: CDR1 MNHEY, CDR2 SVGEGT. The CDR3 covers 16 residues.

The chain joins TRBV7-9 to TRBJ2-1. The germline CDR1 and CDR2 sequences are SEHNR and FQNEAQ (reference sequence). This CDR3 has 13 amino acids. The CDR3 loop reads CASSGAAYNEQFF.

The chain's CDR3 is CASSLMTGATYEQYF. The chain has TRBV19 and TRBJ2-7. The CDR3 loop spans 15 amino acids. The germline CDR1 and CDR2 sequences are LNHDA and SQIVND (reference sequence).

Its frequency marks this clonotype as medium-sized. V usage is TRBV28 and J usage is TRBJ1-6. This CDR3 contains 12 residues. The germline CDR1 and CDR2 sequences are MDHEN and SYDVKM. CDR3 in amino acids: CASSLSGPPLHF.

This clonotype is called medium-sized based on its frequency. The chain couples TRBV29-1 to TRBJ2-7; TCRdb selects TRBD2, and the lack of DNA leaves this call unchecked. CDR1 SQVTM and CDR2 ANQGSEA come from the germline V gene. The CDR3 length is 13 residues. The CDR3 here is CSVRLAITYEQYF.

This sequence joins TRBV6-5 and TRBJ2-5. CDR1 and CDR2 from the germline V gene are MNHEY and SVGAGI. There are 13 residues in the CDR3. CDR3 sequence reads: CASTDVGEETQYF.

This chain links TRBV21-1 with TRBJ2-2; TCRdb gives TRBD1 as the D gene, but with no DNA this cannot be confirmed. TRBV21-1 is listed as a pseudogene. The CDR3 contains 15 residues. The CDR3 here is CASSSGAPVDGELFF.